Shown below are 5 T cell receptor beta chains from a single sample sequenced in a study of blood T cells in healthy people across ages. A sample-barcoded 5' primer and a J-beta primer mix were used in a second PCR of roughly 6 to 11 cycles. TCRdb reprocessed the 5' RACE reads with MiXCR, giving one entry per CDR3 protein. The profile shows some 790,000 distinct CDR3 sequences, 29% of them singletons. Sequencing was done on a sample of blood. The receptors were gathered from a woman aged 80 or older in good health.

The table lists this clonotype with a few counts. A much larger clone differs by one base, so this may be a read error. CDR3 amino acids: CASRPGNPGWQYF. The CDR3 DNA follows: TGTGCCAGCAGGCCCGGGAACCCTGGTTGGCAGTACTTC. The chain uses TRBV6-6 and TRBJ2-7; possibly TRBD2 for D (5 bases). Per germline, CDR1 MNHNY and CDR2 SVGAGI (reference sequence). V was pared by 6 bases and J by 9 bases, with 18 bases between. The CDR3 contains 13 residues.

This clonotype was recorded at least ten times. The CDR3 region has the DNA TGTGCCAGCTCGTTGACCCTAGCAGAGACCCAGTACTTC. Translating it yields CASSLTLAETQYF. This chain uses TRBV28 with TRBJ2-5, with D maybe TRBD2 (5 bases). The CDR3 runs 13 residues. V was trimmed by 8 bases and J by 4 bases, leaving 14 bases between them. Germline values: CDR1 MDHEN, CDR2 SYDVKM.

As regards this clonotype: This may be a read error, as it is one base from a much larger clone. V is TRBV12-3 or TRBV12-4 and J is TRBJ2-3; tentatively, D is TRBD2 (11 bases). CDR3 length: 18 amino acids. Trimming took off 10 bases at V and 3 bases at J, with 29 bases between the two ends. CDR3 nucleotides: TGTGCCATCGGGACAGGGGCGGTAGCGGGGGGGCGGACAGATACGCAGTATTTT. Encoded protein: CAIGTGAVAGGRTDTQYF.

This clonotype was observed many times. V usage is TRBV7-2 and J usage is TRBJ1-2; D possibly corresponds to TRBD1 (6 bases). Per the germline V gene, CDR1 is SGHTA and CDR2 is FQGNSA. This CDR3 is built from 14 residues. V was shortened by 5 bases and J by 4 bases, with 14 bases between the two germline ends. The CDR3 protein is CASSLRQAGYGYTF. The CDR3, as DNA: TGTGCCAGCAGCCTGCGACAGGCGGGCTATGGCTACACCTTC.

This clonotype was detected a few times. A single base separates this from a much larger clone, so it may be a read error. The chain carries TRBV20-1 and TRBJ2-1, with D tentatively TRBD1 or TRBD2 (5 bases each). Germline-derived CDR1 and CDR2 are DFQATT and SNEGSKA (reference sequence). CDR3 length: 12 residues. The CDR3 sequence is CSASLGEETQFF. Here the CDR3 DNA reads TGCAGCGCTAGCCTAGGGGAAGAGACCCAGTTCTTC.